This T cell receptor beta chain was recorded in a study of blood T cells in healthy people across ages. From germline, CDR1 is SGHVS and CDR2 FNYEAQ. This CDR3 has 15 amino acids. Trimming at V came to 4 bases and at J to 7 bases, leaving 10 bases not matched to a gene. With a J-beta primer mix and a sample-barcoded 5' primer, a second PCR ran 7 to 11 cycles. TCRdb reanalysed the 5' RACE reads using MiXCR and keeps one entry per CDR3 protein. The sample has 500,000 to 550,000 distinct CDR3 sequences; less than 25% are singletons. This sample was shared with a second study, whose subject was T cells of mothers and their children.

The chain combines TRBV7-6 with TRBJ2-1, with 7 bases fitting TRBD1. The specimen sequenced was blood. This clonotype originated in a boy aged 10-17 years in good health. CDR3 bases: TGTGCCAGCAGCTCTTACCAGGGACAGCCTAATGAGCAGTTCTTC. Translating gives CASSSYQGQPNEQFF.